This T cell receptor beta chain stems from a study of T cell repertoires in cytomegalovirus infection. Findings and caveats of the study: Public TCR beta family frequency separated CMV-and-HLA carriers, including in an independent cohort. It was HLA-C-restricted CMV-specific TCR beta clonotypes that dominated the response ex vivo.

From the reads, TCRdb called clonotypes with MiXCR, one entry per CDR3 protein. The table includes around 550,000 distinct CDR3 sequences, around 27% detected once. This clonotype was counted only a few times. Its specificity is not known. In germline, CDR1 is SEHNR, CDR2 FQNEAQ (reference sequence). This CDR3 has 17 residues. Trimming at V came to 5 bases and at J to 4 bases, leaving 14 bases not matched to a gene. The sequence derives from a human donor in good health (CMV status not recorded). Some clones in this sample may be carry-over from other donors' samples. V is TRBV7-9 and J is TRBJ1-1; TRBD1 agrees at 9 bases. Material: PBMCs. CDR3 residues: CASSQAHRGLVGTEAFF. The CDR3 DNA is TGTGCCAGCAGCCAGGCCCACAGGGGGCTAGTAGGCACTGAAGCTTTCTTT.